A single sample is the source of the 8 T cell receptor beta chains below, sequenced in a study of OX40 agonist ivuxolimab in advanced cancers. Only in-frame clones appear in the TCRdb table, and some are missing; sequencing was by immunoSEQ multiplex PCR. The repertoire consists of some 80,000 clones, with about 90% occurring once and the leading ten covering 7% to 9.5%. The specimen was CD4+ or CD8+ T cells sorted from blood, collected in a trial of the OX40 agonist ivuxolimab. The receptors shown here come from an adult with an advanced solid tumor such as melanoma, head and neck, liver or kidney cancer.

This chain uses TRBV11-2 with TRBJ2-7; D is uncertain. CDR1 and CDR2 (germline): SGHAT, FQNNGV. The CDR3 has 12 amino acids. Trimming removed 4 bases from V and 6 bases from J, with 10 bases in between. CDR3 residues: CASSWGSVEQYF. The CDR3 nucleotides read TGTGCCAGCAGCTGGGGTTCAGTCGAGCAGTACTTC.

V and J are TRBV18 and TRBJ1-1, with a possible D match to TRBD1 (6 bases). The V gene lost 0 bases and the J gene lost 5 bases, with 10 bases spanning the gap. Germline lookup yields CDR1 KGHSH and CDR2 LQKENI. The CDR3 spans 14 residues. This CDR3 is CASSPPLGATEAFF. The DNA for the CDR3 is TGTGCCAGCTCACCACCGCTGGGGGCGACTGAAGCTTTCTTT. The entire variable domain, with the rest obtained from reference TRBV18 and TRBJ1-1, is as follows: NAGVMQNPRHLVRRRGQEARLRCSPMKGHSHVYWYRQLPEEGLKFMVYLQKENIIDESGMPKERFSAEFPKEGPSILRIQQVVRGDSAAYFCASSPPLGATEAFFGQGTRLTVV.

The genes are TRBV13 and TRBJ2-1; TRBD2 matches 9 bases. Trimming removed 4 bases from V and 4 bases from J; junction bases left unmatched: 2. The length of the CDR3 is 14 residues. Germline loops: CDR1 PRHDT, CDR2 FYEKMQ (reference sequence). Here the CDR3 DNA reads TGTGCCAGCAGCTCGGGACTAGCATACAATGAGCAGTTCTTC. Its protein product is CASSSGLAYNEQFF.

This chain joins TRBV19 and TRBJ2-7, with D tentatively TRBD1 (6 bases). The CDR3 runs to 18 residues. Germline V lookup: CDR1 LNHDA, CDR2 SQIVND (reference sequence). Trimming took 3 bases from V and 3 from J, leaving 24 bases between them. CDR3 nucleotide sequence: TGTGCCAGTAGTATCCCACCCACGGACAGCAGTAGAATCTACGAGCAGTACTTC. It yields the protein CASSIPPTDSSRIYEQYF.

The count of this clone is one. The CDR3 nucleotides read TGTGCCAGCAGCTTTCACCAGGGACGCACAGATACGCAGTATTTT. Translating gives CASSFHQGRTDTQYF. The V gene is TRBV5-4, the J gene TRBJ2-3; the D gene could be TRBD1 or TRBD2 (5 bases each). The CDR3 runs to 15 residues. V was shortened by 2 bases and J by 1 base, with 11 bases between the two germline ends. CDR1 and CDR2 from the germline V gene are SGHNT and YYREEE (reference sequence).

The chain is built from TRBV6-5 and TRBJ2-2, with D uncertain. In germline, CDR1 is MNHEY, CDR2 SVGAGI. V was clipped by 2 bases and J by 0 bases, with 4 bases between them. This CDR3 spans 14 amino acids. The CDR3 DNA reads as TGTGCCAGCAGTTACGCTTCGAACACCGGGGAGCTGTTTTTT. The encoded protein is CASSYASNTGELFF.

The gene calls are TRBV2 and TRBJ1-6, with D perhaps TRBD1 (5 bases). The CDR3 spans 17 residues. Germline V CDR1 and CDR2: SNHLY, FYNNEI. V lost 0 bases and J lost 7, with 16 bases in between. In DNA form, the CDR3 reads TGTGCCAGCAGTGAAGCGCTTCAAACAGGTCACAATTCACCCCTCCACTTT. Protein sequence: CASSEALQTGHNSPLHF.

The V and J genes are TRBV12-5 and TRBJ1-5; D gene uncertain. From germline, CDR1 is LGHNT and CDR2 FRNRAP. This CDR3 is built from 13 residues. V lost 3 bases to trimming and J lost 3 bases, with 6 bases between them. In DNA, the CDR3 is TGTGCTAGTGGTTTCGGATCCAATCAGCCCCAGCATTTT. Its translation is CASGFGSNQPQHF. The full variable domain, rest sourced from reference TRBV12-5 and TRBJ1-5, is DARVTQTPRHKVTEMGQEVTMRCQPILGHNTVFWYRQTMMQGLELLAYFRNRAPLDDSGMPKDRFSAEMPDATLATLKIQPSEPRDSAVYFCASGFGSNQPQHFGDGTRLSIL.